This record looks at one TCR beta chain sequence and its context. Antigen: not known. The source of the sample is a study of cytomegalovirus exposure and HLA in healthy donors. Findings of the study overall: Cytomegalovirus-associated TCR beta chains were listed, numbering approximately 150. In the 130 or so validation repertoires, a later analysis found that first-cohort TCR clusters tended to co-occur.

The study drew the donors from its approximately 110-subject validation cohort, separate from the approximately 700-subject first cohort. Trimming pared 5 bases from V and 0 bases from J, leaving 13 bases between. Germline V CDR1 and CDR2: GTSNPN, SVGIG (reference sequence). CDR3 length equals 14 residues. The repertoire was sequenced with immunoSEQ multiplex PCR; TCRdb's copy has only in-frame clones and lacks some. Counted here are some 130,000 clones, around 80% occurring once; the ten biggest clones make up less than 35%. The sample comprised PBMCs. This TCR came from a man aged 25 to 45 in good health and CMV-seropositive. This chain joins TRBV30 and TRBJ1-2, with D possibly TRBD1 on 6 matching bases. The CDR3 here is CAWVPHRANYGYTF. Written as DNA, the CDR3 is TGTGCCTGGGTTCCTCACAGGGCTAACTATGGCTACACCTTC.